The clone carrying this TCR beta chain was counted only a few times. This sample was taken from a study of T cell changes during pregnancy in multiple sclerosis. Using immunoSEQ multiplex PCR, the repertoire was profiled, and TCRdb retains in-frame clones only, with some absent. The sample yields tens of thousands of clones, 91% seen once. The clonotype comes from a female donor in good health, enrolled as a control in a pregnancy study. The sample was peripheral blood, taken in the third trimester of pregnancy.

CDR3 coding DNA: TGCGCCAGCAGCTTGGATCTGACTAGCGGGGAGCAGTACTTC. Translating it yields CASSLDLTSGEQYF. The chain carries TRBV5-1 and TRBJ2-7, with 10 nucleotides matching TRBD2. CDR3 length equals 14 residues. The germline CDR1 and CDR2 sequences are SGHRS and YFSETQ. Trimming at V came to 0 bases and at J to 7 bases, leaving 4 bases not matched to a gene.